This T cell receptor beta chain was documented in a study of blood T cell repertoires in COVID-19. The wider study: From the United States, Italy and Spain came samples of acute and convalescent COVID-19. From T cells, B-cell-depleted T cells, or PBMCs came the material, which was cDNA or gDNA.

In the original analysis: Estimated nucleated cell counts came from reference gene primer amplification. Measured with immunoSEQ multiplex PCR; TCRdb has only the in-frame clones, and not every one. V and J calls and clone size are those listed in that table; D and trimming were worked out from the DNA. The data contain 60,000 to 95,000 clones, roughly 86% of them singletons. Germline-derived CDR1 and CDR2 are MGHRA and YSYEKL. V dropped 4 bases and J dropped 8 bases, with 11 bases sitting between them. This CDR3 spans 13 amino acids. The sequenced material came from peripheral blood. The V gene is TRBV4-1, the J gene TRBJ1-4; D ambiguous. The receptor was isolated from a woman between 50 and 59 years old with acute or convalescent COVID-19. The CDR3 DNA reads TGCGCCAGCAGCCTCCTTCTTGGCGAAAAACTGTTTTTT. Protein sequence: CASSLLLGEKLFF.